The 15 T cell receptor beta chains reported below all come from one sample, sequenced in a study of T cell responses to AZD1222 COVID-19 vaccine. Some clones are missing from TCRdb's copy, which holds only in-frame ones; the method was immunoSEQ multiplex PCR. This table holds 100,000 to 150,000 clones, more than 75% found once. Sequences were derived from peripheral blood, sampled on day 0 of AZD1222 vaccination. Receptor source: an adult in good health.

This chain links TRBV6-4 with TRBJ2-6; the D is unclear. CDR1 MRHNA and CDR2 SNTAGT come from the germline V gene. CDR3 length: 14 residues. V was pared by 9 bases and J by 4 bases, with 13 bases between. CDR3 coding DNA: TGTGCCAGTCGACTGGATCACGGGGCCAACGTCCTGACTTTC. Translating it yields CASRLDHGANVLTF.

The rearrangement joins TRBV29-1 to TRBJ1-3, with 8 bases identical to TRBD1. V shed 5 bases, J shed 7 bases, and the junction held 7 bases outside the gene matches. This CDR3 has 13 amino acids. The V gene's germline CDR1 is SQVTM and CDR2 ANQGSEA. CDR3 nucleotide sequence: TGCAGCGTTCAAAACAGGGGGTTGAACACCATATATTTT. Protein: CSVQNRGLNTIYF.

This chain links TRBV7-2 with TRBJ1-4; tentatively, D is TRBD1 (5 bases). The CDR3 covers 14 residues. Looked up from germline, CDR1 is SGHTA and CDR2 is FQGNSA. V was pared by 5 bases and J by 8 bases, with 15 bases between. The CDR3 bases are TGTGCCAGCAGCCCGACCCTCGGGGGAGAAAAACTGTTTTTT. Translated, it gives CASSPTLGGEKLFF. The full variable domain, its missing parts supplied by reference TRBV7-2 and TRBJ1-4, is GAGVSQSPSNKVTEKGKDVELRCDPISGHTALYWYRQSLGQGLEFLIYFQGNSAPDKSGLPSDRFSAERTGGSVSTLTIQRTQQEDSAVYLCASSPTLGGEKLFFGSGTQLSVL.

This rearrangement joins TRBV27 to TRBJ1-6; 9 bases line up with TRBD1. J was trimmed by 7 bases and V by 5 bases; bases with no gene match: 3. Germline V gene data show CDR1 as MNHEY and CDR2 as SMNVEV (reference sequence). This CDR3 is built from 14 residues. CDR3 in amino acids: CASSPGQGNSPLHF. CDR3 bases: TGTGCCAGCAGTCCGGGACAGGGCAATTCACCCCTCCACTTT.

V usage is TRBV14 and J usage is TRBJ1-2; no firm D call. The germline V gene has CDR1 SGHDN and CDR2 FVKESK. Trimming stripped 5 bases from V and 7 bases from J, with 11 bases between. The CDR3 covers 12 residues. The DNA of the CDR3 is TGTGCCAGCAGCGCCTCGGGCAGTGGCTACACCTTC. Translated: CASSASGSGYTF.

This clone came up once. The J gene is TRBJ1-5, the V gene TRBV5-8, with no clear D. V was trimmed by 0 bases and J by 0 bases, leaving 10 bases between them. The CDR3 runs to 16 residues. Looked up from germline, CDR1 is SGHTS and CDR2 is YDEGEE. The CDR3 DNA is TGTGCCAGCAGCTTGGACATAGAACATAGCAATCAGCCCCAGCATTTT. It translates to CASSLDIEHSNQPQHF.

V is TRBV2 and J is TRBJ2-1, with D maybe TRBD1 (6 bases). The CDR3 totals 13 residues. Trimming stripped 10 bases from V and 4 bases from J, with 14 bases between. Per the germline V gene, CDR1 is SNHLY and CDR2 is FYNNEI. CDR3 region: CATAGTQYNEQFF. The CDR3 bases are TGTGCCACGGCCGGGACACAGTACAATGAGCAGTTCTTC.

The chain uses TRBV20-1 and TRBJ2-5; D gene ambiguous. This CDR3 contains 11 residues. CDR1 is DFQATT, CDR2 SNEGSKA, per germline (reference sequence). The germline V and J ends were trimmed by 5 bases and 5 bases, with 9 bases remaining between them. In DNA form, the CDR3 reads TGCAGTGCTGGTTTGGGGGAGACCCAGTACTTC. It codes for CSAGLGETQYF.

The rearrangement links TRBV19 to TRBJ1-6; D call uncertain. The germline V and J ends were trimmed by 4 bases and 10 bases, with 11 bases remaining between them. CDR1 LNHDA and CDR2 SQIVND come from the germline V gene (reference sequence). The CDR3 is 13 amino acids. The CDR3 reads CASSNSGGSPLHF. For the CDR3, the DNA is TGTGCCAGTAGTAATTCGGGTGGCTCACCCCTCCACTTT.

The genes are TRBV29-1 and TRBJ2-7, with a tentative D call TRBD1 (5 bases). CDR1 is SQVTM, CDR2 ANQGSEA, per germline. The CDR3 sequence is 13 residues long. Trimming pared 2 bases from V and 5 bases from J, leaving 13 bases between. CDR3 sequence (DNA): TGCAGCGTTGAAACCGACAGTAGCCACGAGCAGTACTTC. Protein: CSVETDSSHEQYF.

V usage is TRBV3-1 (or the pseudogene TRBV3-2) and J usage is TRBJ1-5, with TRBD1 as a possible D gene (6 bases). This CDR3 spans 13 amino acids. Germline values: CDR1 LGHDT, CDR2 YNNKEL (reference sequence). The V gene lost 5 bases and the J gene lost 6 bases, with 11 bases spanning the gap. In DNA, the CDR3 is TGTGCCAGCAGCGTAGGGGGAAGTCAGCCCCAGCATTTT. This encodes CASSVGGSQPQHF.

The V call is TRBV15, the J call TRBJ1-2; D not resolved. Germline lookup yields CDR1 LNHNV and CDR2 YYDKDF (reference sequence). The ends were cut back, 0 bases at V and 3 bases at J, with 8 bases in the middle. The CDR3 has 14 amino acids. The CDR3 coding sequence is TGTGCCACCAGCAGAGATCGGCAAGACTATGGCTACACCTTC. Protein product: CATSRDRQDYGYTF.

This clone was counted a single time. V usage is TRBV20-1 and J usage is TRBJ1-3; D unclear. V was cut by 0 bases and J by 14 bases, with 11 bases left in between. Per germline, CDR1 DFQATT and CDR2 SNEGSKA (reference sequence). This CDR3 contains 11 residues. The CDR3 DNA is TGCAGTGCTAGAGATAAGGACGACCTATATTTT. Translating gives CSARDKDDLYF.

This CDR3 is CASSVYPRERGGNEQFF. In DNA form, the CDR3 reads TGTGCCAGCAGCGTATATCCGCGTGAGCGGGGGGGGAATGAGCAGTTCTTC. The rearrangement uses TRBV9 and TRBJ2-1, with 10 bases matching TRBD2. Germline loops: CDR1 SGDLS, CDR2 YYNGEE. J was trimmed by 7 bases and V by 1 base; bases with no gene match: 11. CDR3 length: 17 residues.

This CDR3 is CASSIGENTGELFF. CDR3 in DNA: TGTGCCAGTAGTATAGGAGAGAACACCGGGGAGCTGTTTTTT. This chain uses TRBV19 with TRBJ2-2; D ambiguous. Germline CDR1 is LNHDA and CDR2 is SQIVND (reference sequence). The V and J ends lost 1 base and 1 base respectively, with 4 bases between them. This CDR3 contains 14 residues.